Judged by abundance, the clone carrying this TCR delta chain is medium-sized. The sample originates from a study of gamma-delta chains in newborns, infants, children. Looking at the study overall: Innate gammadelta T cells reportedly expand polyclonally right after birth, driven by microbial exposure, per the title.

TCRdb ran CATT on the reads. Counted here are 2,500 to 3,500 delta-chain clones, about 2.6% occurring once; the ten biggest clones make up roughly 7.1%. Sequencing was done on a sample of blood. The sequence was obtained from a child who was a newborn, infant or young child, either healthy, febrile or measles-vaccinated (not recorded which).

In nucleotides, the CDR3 is TGTGCCTGTGACAGCCTGGGGGTAACCAGCTCCTGGGACACCCGACAGATGTTTTTC. It specifies CACDSLGVTSSWDTRQMFF. The V and J genes are TRDV2 and TRDJ3; 7 nucleotides agree with TRDD3. V shed 2 bases, J shed 0 bases, and the junction held 9 bases outside the gene matches. The CDR3 is made up of 19 amino acids. The germline gives CDR1 GEAIGNYY, CDR2 EKD.